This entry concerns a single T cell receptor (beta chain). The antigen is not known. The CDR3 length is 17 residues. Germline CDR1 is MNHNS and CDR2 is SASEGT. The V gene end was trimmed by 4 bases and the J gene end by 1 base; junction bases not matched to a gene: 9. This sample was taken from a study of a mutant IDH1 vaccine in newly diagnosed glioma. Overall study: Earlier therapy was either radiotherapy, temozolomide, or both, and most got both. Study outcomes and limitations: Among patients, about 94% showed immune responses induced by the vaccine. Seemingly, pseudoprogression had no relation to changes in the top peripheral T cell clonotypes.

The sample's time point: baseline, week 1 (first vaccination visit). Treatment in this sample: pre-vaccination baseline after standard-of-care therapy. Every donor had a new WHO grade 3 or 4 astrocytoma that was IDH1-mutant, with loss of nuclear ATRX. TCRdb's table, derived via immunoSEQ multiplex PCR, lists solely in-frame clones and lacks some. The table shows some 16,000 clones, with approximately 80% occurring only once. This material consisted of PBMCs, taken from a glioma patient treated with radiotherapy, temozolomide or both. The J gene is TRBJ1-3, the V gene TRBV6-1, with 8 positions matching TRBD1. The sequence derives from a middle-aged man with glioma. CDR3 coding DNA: TGTGCCAGCAGTGTAGGTTCAGGGGGCGCATCTGGAAACACCATATATTTT. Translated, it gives CASSVGSGGASGNTIYF.